The subject of this entry is one TCR beta chain. This clonotype was seen repeatedly, ten times or more. No antigen is known for it. No base qualities exist here, and no much larger clone lies one base off it. This sample is part of a study of identical twins (dated by TCRdb to the mid-2010s). Background on the whole study: The study deep-sequenced TCR alpha and beta repertoires from monozygotic twins, unrelated adults of various ages and cord blood to test whether fetal clonotypes persist. To rule out contamination, the twin experiments were replicated at different times with different library preparation protocols.

The library was made by 5' RACE. Reads for this sample came from an Illumina HiSeq 2000. A universal primer binding site was introduced by template switching, and a unique molecular identifier was present in the final cDNA, enabling accurate counting of TCR cDNA molecules. Specific primers in the conserved constant-segment region were used to synthesize first-strand cDNA for the TCR alpha and beta chains. To control for contamination, every cDNA library carried two barcodes: a SMART-Mk sample barcode plus Illumina barcodes. Two successive PCR steps introduced TruSeq adapter sequences along with Illumina sample barcodes. The Illumina HiSeq platform was used with custom primers to sequence TCR alpha and beta cDNA libraries. In the paper's pipeline: MiGEC was used to process raw reads and extract unique molecular identifiers, and MiXCR was used to find CDR3 positions. Recombination models were inferred per individual with the repgenHMM and IGoR tools using an EM algorithm. The analysis of shared clonotypes was done with the tcR package in R, with sharing normalized by the product of cloneset sizes. Out-of-frame nonproductive sequences were analyzed to study raw recombination free of thymic and clonal selection effects. TCRdb cleaned the public reads at Q25 with fastp, built clones with MiXCR and kept in-frame beta chains. Entries that share a CDR3 protein sequence are merged under the most common genes and DNA. In this record, the V and J calls reflect TCRdb's handling and not the investigators' own analysis. A total of fewer than 250,000 distinct CDR3 sequences appear in this sample, 7.5% of them only once. The ten largest clones take up over 5% of the sample.

General conclusions and limits of the study: Zero-insertion analyses could be partly confounded by invariant T cells such as MAIT and iNKT, though diverse VJ usage argued against such confounding for most clonotypes. Fewer insertions were carried by abundant cord blood beta clonotypes; a weaker similar trend was observed in young adult naive repertoires, while no such trend was observed in memory repertoires. Excess twin sharing in beta out-of-frame sequences was weaker because fewer shared sequences lowered the signal-to-noise ratio. Out-of-frame TCR alpha sequences shared between twins showed an excess of low generation-probability sequences compared with coincidental sharing between unrelated individuals. Because the same donors could not be followed over many years, the conclusions relied on cross-sectional statistical analysis. Out-of-frame TCR alpha sharing in monozygotic twins was systematically underestimated by recombination models, whereas sharing between unrelated individuals was in agreement with the recombination models.

Based on the germline V gene, the CDR1 and CDR2 sequences are MNHEY and SVGAGI. Counted from cysteine to phenylalanine, this CDR3 has 13 amino acids. Only the CDR3 portion is preserved as DNA: 39 bases, with reading frame beginning at the first base. The V and J ends are trimmed by 0 bases and 4 bases, leaving 4 bases between them. Every donor in the study was a healthy Caucasian. The twin cohort consisted of three pairs of female monozygotic twins, all aged roughly 18 to 29 years. Positive isolation kits from Invitrogen were used to isolate CD4+ and CD8+ T cell populations. These same records also appear under a second study, on yellow fever vaccine responses in identical twins. The second publication reports: According to the authors, the vaccine-induced T cell response in identical twins seemed to be partly convergent and partly specific to each individual. In identical twins, the study followed T cell clones that responded to the vaccine with precision.

The sample comprised CD8+ T cells sorted from blood. The V and J segments used are TRBV6-5 and TRBJ2-1, with the D gene uncertain. The receptor was isolated from a woman under 30 in good health. At the DNA level, the sequence is TGTGCCAGCAGTTACTCGAGGTACAATGAGCAGTTCTTC. Its protein is CASSYSRYNEQFF.